This is a list of T cell receptor beta chains from one sample in a study of identical twins. TCRdb reanalysed the 5' RACE reads using MiXCR and keeps one entry per CDR3 protein. The sample has hundreds of thousands of distinct CDR3 sequences, roughly 12% seen once. This sample was shared with a second study, whose subject was yellow fever vaccine responses in identical twins.

Sequencing input: PBMCs. These TCRs come from a woman aged 18-29 years in good health. Each CDR3 is given with its conserved first and last residue. The order of the fields is J gene, clone size, V gene, D gene, CDR3 DNA, CDR3 protein. A D gene is named only where the DNA matches it firmly. Rows give clone size only sometimes, using once, few, many, or a class for an expanded clone.

TRBJ2-7 | few | TRBV6-2/TRBV6-3 | TRBD1 | TGTGCCAGCAGCCGGGACAGAAATACCTACGAGCAGTACTTC | CASSRDRNTYEQYF
TRBJ2-7 | few | TRBV12-3/TRBV12-4 | TRBD2 | TGTGCCAGCAGCCCTCATGGACTAGCGGGAGGAGGCGAGCAGTACTTC | CASSPHGLAGGGEQYF
TRBJ2-3 | . | TRBV9 | TRBD2 | TGTGCCAGCACAGCGGGATTAAGCACAGATACGCAGTATTTT | CASTAGLSTDTQYF
TRBJ2-1 | many | TRBV28 | TRBD1 | TGTGCCAGCAGTTTTCGGACAGGCCTTAACAATGAGCAGTTCTTC | CASSFRTGLNNEQFF
TRBJ2-1 | . | TRBV10-3 | TRBD2 | TGTGCCATCAGTGGGGAGACTAGCGGGGTCAATGAGCAGTTCTTC | CAISGETSGVNEQFF
TRBJ2-4 | few | TRBV2 | . | TGTGCCAGCAGCCAGGGATACATTCAGTACTTC | CASSQGYIQYF
TRBJ2-5 | . | TRBV15 | . | TGTGCCACCAGCAGAGACCCGCCGGCCAACCCGACGGAGACCCAGTACTTC | CATSRDPPANPTETQYF
TRBJ2-7 | few | TRBV7-2 | . | TGTGCCAGCAGCACAACTTCATTGGCAAACTCCTACGAGCAGTACTTC | CASSTTSLANSYEQYF
TRBJ2-7 | many | TRBV20-1 | . | TGCAGTGCTCCTGCTCCCGGTTTCCCTTACGAGCAGTACTTC | CSAPAPGFPYEQYF
TRBJ1-2 | . | TRBV4-1 | . | TGCGCCAGCAGCCATACGACAGCCAGTTATGGCTACACCTTC | CASSHTTASYGYTF
TRBJ2-1 | few | TRBV6-5 | . | TGTGCCAGCGTCCTGTACAATGAGCAGTTCTTC | CASVLYNEQFF
TRBJ2-5 | . | TRBV20-1 | TRBD2 | TGCAGTGCAAAGCTTAGCGGGGGGTTTGAGACCCAGTACTTC | CSAKLSGGFETQYF
TRBJ1-1 | . | TRBV5-1 | . | TGCGCCAGCAGCTACGGGGAGACGAACACTGAAGCTTTCTTT | CASSYGETNTEAFF
TRBJ1-3 | . | TRBV9 | TRBD1 | TGTGCCAGCAGCGCAGAAAGGGGGCGCGTAAGTGGAAACACCATATATTTT | CASSAERGRVSGNTIYF
TRBJ1-5 | few | TRBV12-3/TRBV12-4 | TRBD1 | TGTGCCAGCAGTTTCGACAGGGAAGTTGGCAATCAGCCCCAGCATTTT | CASSFDREVGNQPQHF
TRBJ1-2 | many | TRBV6-1 | TRBD1 | TGTGCCAGCACGAAGACAGGGCTGAATGGCTACACCTTC | CASTKTGLNGYTF
TRBJ1-1 | many | TRBV12-3/TRBV12-4 | . | TGTGCCAGCAGTGCCCGACAGGCGGTGGGGACTGAAGCTTTCTTT | CASSARQAVGTEAFF
TRBJ2-1 | . | TRBV6-1 | TRBD2 | TGTGCCAGCAGGGCCGGGACTAGCGGGGGCCCCTACAATGAGCAGTTCTTC | CASRAGTSGGPYNEQFF
TRBJ2-1 | . | TRBV2 | . | TGTGCCAGCAGTGAAGCGTGGGAAAAGGATGAGCAGTTCTTC | CASSEAWEKDEQFF
TRBJ2-1 | . | TRBV6-2/TRBV6-3 | . | TGTGCCAGCAGTTACTCGAAAATATATAGGTTCTTC | CASSYSKIYRFF